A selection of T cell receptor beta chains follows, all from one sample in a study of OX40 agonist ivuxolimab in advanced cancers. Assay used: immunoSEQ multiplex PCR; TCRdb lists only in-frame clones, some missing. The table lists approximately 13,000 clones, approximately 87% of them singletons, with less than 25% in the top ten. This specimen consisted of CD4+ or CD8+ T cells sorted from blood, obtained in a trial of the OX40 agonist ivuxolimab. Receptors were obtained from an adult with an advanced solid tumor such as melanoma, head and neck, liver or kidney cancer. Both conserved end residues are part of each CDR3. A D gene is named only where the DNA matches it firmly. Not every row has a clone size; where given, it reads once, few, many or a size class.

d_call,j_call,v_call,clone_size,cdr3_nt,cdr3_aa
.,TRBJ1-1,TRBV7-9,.,TGTGCCAGCAGCTTAGGGAGGGGTTCGGGGACTGAAGCTTTCTTT,CASSLGRGSGTEAFF
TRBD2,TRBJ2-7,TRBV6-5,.,TGTGCCAGCAAGGAGGGGGCTAGCGGGGACTACGAGCAGTACTTC,CASKEGASGDYEQYF
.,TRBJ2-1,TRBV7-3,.,TGTGCCAGCAGCTTATCAAGCTCCTACAATGAGCAGTTCTTC,CASSLSSSYNEQFF
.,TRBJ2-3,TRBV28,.,TGTGCCAGCAGTTACACCGCCGCAGATACGCAGTATTTT,CASSYTAADTQYF
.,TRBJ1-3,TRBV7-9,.,TGTGCCAGCAGCTTAACGGGGGCTGGAAACACCATATATTTT,CASSLTGAGNTIYF
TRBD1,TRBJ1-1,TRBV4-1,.,TGCGCCAGCAGAACCGGGACAGAGAACACTGAAGCTTTCTTT,CASRTGTENTEAFF
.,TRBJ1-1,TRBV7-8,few,TGTGCCAGCAGCCCCAATACGGGGGACACTGAAGCTTTCTTT,CASSPNTGDTEAFF
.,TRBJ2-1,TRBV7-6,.,TGTGCCAGCAGCCCGTATGGTGGTTACAATGAGCAGTTCTTC,CASSPYGGYNEQFF
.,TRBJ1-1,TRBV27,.,TGTGCCAGCAGTCCCGGGATGACTGAAGCTTTCTTT,CASSPGMTEAFF
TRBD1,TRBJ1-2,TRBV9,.,TGTGCCAGCAGCGTAGAAGGGGGCCCCACCTATGGCTACACCTTC,CASSVEGGPTYGYTF
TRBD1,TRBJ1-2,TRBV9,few,TGTGCCAGCAGCGTAGGGCCAGGGGGCCTTCCTAACTATGGCTACACCTTC,CASSVGPGGLPNYGYTF
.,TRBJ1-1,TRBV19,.,TGTGCCAGTAGTACTGGAGGCCGGAACACTGAAGCTTTCTTT,CASSTGGRNTEAFF
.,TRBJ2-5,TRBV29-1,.,TGCAGCGTTGAATTTCTAGCCCAGATTGAGACCCAGTACTTC,CSVEFLAQIETQYF
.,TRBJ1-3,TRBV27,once,TGTGCCAGCACTTTGGGCAACTCTGGAAACACCATATATTTT,CASTLGNSGNTIYF
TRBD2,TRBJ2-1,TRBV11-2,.,TGTGCCAGCAGCCCTCTTAGCGGGGGGGCCTCCTACAATGAGCAGTTCTTC,CASSPLSGGASYNEQFF
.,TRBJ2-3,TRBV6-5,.,TGTGCCAGCAGTTACAGGCCAGGTAGCACAGATACGCAGTATTTT,CASSYRPGSTDTQYF
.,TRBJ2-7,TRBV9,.,TGTGCCAGCAGCCCTGAGGGCCACGAGCAGTACTTC,CASSPEGHEQYF
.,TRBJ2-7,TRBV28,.,TGTGCCAGCAGTTTAGACCCGGGAATCCTTCGGGGGGAGCAGTACTTC,CASSLDPGILRGEQYF
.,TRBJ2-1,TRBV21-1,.,TGTGCCAGCAGCAAAGGTAGCTTCCCCTCACAGTTCTTC,CASSKGSFPSQFF
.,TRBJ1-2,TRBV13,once,TGTGCCAGCAGCTCACAGGACAATTACAACTATGGCTACACCTTC,CASSSQDNYNYGYTF
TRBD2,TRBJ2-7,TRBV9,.,TGTGCCAGCAGCGTAGGGAGACTAGCGGGGGGGACCTACGAGCAGTACTTC,CASSVGRLAGGTYEQYF
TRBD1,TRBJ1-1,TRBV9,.,TGTGCCAGCAGCGTAGTTACAGGGGCGCGGACTGAAGCTTTCTTT,CASSVVTGARTEAFF
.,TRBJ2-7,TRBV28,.,TGTGCCAGCAGCCCGGGACAACTAGGGTCCTACGAGCAGTACTTC,CASSPGQLGSYEQYF
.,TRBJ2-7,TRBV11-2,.,TGTGCCAGCAGCCCGGGACGGCCCTACGAGCAGTACTTC,CASSPGRPYEQYF
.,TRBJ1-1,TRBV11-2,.,TGTGCCAGCAGCTTAGCCCACCTCGGGGGGCCGGGGACTGAAGCTTTCTTT,CASSLAHLGGPGTEAFF
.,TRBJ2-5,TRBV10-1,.,TGCGCCAGCAGTGAGGGGACACCCCAAGAGACCCAGTACTTC,CASSEGTPQETQYF
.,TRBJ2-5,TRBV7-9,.,TGTGCCAGCAGCTTAAGGAGAGCCCTTGGGGAGACCCAGTACTTC,CASSLRRALGETQYF
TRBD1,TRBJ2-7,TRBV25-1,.,TGTGCCAGCAGATTATTAACAGGGGTCAGCTCCTACGAGCAGTACTTC,CASRLLTGVSSYEQYF
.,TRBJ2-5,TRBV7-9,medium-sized,TGTGCCAGCAGCTTAATAGAAGAAGAGACCCAGTACTTC,CASSLIEEETQYF
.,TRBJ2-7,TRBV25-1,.,TGTGCCAGCAGTGAATATCGCAACAGGAATACCTACGAGCAGTACTTC,CASSEYRNRNTYEQYF
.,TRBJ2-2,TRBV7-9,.,TGTGCCAGCAGCTTAGGCGTGGGAAATAACATACGGGCCGGGGAGCTGTTTTTT,CASSLGVGNNIRAGELFF
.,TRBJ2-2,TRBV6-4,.,TGTGCCAGCAGTGACTCGGACGGAACGAACACCGGGGAGCTGTTTTTT,CASSDSDGTNTGELFF
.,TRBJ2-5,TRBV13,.,TGTGCCAGCAGCTTAAGGACTTTTCAAGAGACCCAGTACTTC,CASSLRTFQETQYF
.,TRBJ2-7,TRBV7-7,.,TGTGCTAGCAGCTTGGGGGGAACCTACGAGCAGTACTTC,CASSLGGTYEQYF
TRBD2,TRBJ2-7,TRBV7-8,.,TGTGCCAGCAGCTTAGGTGCTAGCGGGGGGCTGTCCTACGAGCAGTACTTC,CASSLGASGGLSYEQYF
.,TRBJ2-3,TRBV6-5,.,TGTGCCAGCAGTTACAGGGCTGGCACAGATACGCAGTATTTT,CASSYRAGTDTQYF
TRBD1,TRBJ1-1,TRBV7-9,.,TGTGCCAGCACCACGGACAGGGACACTGAAGCTTTCTTT,CASTTDRDTEAFF
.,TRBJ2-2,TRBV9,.,TGTGCCAGCAGCGCCACTAGGAGGGCGGGATCCGCCACCGGGGAGCTGTTTTTT,CASSATRRAGSATGELFF
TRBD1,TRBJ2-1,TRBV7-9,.,TGTGCCAGCAGCTTCGGGACAGGGGAGCAGTTCTTC,CASSFGTGEQFF
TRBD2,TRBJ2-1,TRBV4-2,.,TGTGCCAGCAGCCAGGACCGGACTAGCGGGGGCGATGAGCAGTTCTTC,CASSQDRTSGGDEQFF
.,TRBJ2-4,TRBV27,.,TGTGCCAGCAGTTTCCAACCCGTAGCCAAAAACATTCAGTACTTC,CASSFQPVAKNIQYF
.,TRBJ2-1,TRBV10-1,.,TGCGCCAGCAGTGAGTCCGGGTTCAATGAGCAGTTCTTC,CASSESGFNEQFF
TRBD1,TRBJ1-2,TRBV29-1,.,TGCAGCGTTGAAAGACAGGGGGCGCGTGGCTACACCTTC,CSVERQGARGYTF
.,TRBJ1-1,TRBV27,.,TGTGCCAGCAGTCCCCGCGTCGGACGGTTAGGGGCTTTCTTT,CASSPRVGRLGAFF
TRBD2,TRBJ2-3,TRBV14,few,TGTGCCAGCAGCCCTAGCGGGAGGGACACAGATACGCAGTATTTT,CASSPSGRDTDTQYF
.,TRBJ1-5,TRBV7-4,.,TGTGCCAGCAGCCACATCCCCGGGATAATGGAGGGATCGGATTGCAATCAGCCCCAGCATTTT,CASSHIPGIMEGSDCNQPQHF
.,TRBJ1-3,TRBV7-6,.,TGTGCCAGCAGCTCAAATGGGGGCTCTGGAAACACCATATATTTT,CASSSNGGSGNTIYF
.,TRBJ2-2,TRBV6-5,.,TGTGCCAGCAAAGGACAGCTCGGGGAGCTGTTTTTT,CASKGQLGELFF
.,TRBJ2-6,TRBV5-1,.,TGCGCCAGCAGCTTGGGGCTAGGGGTCTCTGGGGCCAACGTCCTGACTTTC,CASSLGLGVSGANVLTF
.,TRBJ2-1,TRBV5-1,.,TGCGCCAGCAGCGCGACTGGTAATGAGCAGTTCTTC,CASSATGNEQFF
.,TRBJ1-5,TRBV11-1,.,.,CASSFGPGSQPQHF
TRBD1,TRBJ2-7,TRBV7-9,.,TGTGCCAGCAGCCGGACAGGCCTCTACGAGCAGTACTTC,CASSRTGLYEQYF
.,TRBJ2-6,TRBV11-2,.,TGTGCCAGCAGCTTAGATTTACTGGTTTCTGGGGCCAACGTCCTGACTTTC,CASSLDLLVSGANVLTF
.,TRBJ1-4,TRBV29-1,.,TGCAGCGTTGAAGACCGGGGTCCGGGGAATGAAAAACTGTTTTTT,CSVEDRGPGNEKLFF
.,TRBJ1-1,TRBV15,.,TGTGCCACCAGCAGAGATCTCGGGGGAAAGGGTACTGAAGCTTTCTTT,CATSRDLGGKGTEAFF
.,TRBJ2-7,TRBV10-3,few,TGTGCCATCAGTGAGCCCGGGGGTTACGAGCAGTACTTC,CAISEPGGYEQYF
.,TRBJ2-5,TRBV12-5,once,TGTGCTAGTGGTTCAGACTGGCAAGAGACCCAGTACTTC,CASGSDWQETQYF
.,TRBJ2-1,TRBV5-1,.,TGCGCCAGCTCTACCTTGGGGATGACAGAGATCTACAATGAGCAGTTCTTC,CASSTLGMTEIYNEQFF